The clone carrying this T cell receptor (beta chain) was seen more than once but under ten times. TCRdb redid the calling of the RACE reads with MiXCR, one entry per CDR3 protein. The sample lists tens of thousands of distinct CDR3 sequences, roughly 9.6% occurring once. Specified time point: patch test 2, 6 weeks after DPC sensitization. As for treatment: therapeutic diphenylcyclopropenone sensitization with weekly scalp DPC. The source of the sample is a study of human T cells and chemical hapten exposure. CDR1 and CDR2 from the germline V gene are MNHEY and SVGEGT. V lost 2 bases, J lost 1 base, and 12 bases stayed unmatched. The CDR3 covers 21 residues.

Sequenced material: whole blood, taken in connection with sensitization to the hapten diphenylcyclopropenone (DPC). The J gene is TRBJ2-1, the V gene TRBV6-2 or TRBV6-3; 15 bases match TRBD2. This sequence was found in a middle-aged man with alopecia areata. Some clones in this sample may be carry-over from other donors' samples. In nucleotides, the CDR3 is TGTGCCAGCAGTTACGGAGTAGGGACTAGCGGGAGGCCGGAATCCTACAATGAGCAGTTCTTC. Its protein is CASSYGVGTSGRPESYNEQFF.